These T cell receptor beta chains were read from a single sample in a study of shared clonotypes between healthy human individuals. The table came from immunoSEQ multiplex PCR; TCRdb's copy has only in-frame clones and leaves some out. The sample has about 1.5 million clones, around 98% seen once; the top ten hold about 0.4%. Sequencing was performed on naive CD4+ T cells sorted from blood. The receptors stem from a man aged 30-40 years in good health. Each CDR3 is given with its conserved first and last residue. A D gene is named only where the DNA matches it firmly. Part of the rows lack a size; the others show once, few, many or a class for expanded clones.

DNA	CDR3	V	J	size	D
TGTGCCAGCAGTTTATTACAGGGCAATCAGCCCCAGCATTTT	CASSLLQGNQPQHF	TRBV28	TRBJ1-5	-	-
TGTGCCAGCAGTTTATCCGGGGCCCGCAATCTAGGTCCACCCCTCCACTTT	CASSLSGARNLGPPLHF	TRBV28	TRBJ1-6	-	-
TGCGCCAGCAAAGGGACCGGTGACACCGGGGAGCTGTTTTTT	CASKGTGDTGELFF	TRBV10-2	TRBJ2-2	once	-
TGTGCCAGCATGGTCACAGAATTCTACGAGCAGTACTTC	CASMVTEFYEQYF	TRBV7-8	TRBJ2-7	-	-
TGTGCCAGTATTCTGGCAGGTGTGAACACTGAAGCTTTCTTT	CASILAGVNTEAFF	TRBV19	TRBJ1-1	-	-
TGTGCCAGCAGTGAAAGCGATTCTTTTAATGAAAAACTGTTTTTT	CASSESDSFNEKLFF	TRBV6-1	TRBJ1-4	-	-
TGTGCCAGCAGTTTATCAGGCGAGGGCCTTCCCTACCTAGGGAAGCAGTACTTC	CASSLSGEGLPYLGKQYF	TRBV28	TRBJ2-7	once	-
TGTGCCAGCAGCTTGGGGCCCCCAGCGGGAGGTCTCGAGCAGTACTTC	CASSLGPPAGGLEQYF	TRBV5-4	TRBJ2-7	-	TRBD2
TGTGCCCTGCCTGACAGCCGAATCTATGGCTACACCTTC	CALPDSRIYGYTF	TRBV7-9	TRBJ1-2	-	-
TGTGCCAGTAGCTACCGGGACAGCTCCTACGAGCAGTACTTC	CASSYRDSSYEQYF	TRBV19	TRBJ2-7	-	TRBD1
TGTGCCAGCAGCTTGGTGGGGGGAACGTACACCGGGGAGCTGTTTTTT	CASSLVGGTYTGELFF	TRBV5-4	TRBJ2-2	-	-
TGCGCCAGCAGCCCCCGAGGGAACTCCTACGAGCAGTACTTC	CASSPRGNSYEQYF	TRBV5-1	TRBJ2-7	-	-
TGTGCCAGCAGCTTAGCGACAGGGGGCTACGAGCAGTACTTC	CASSLATGGYEQYF	TRBV11-2	TRBJ2-7	once	TRBD1
TGTGCCAGCAGCTTAGCTATAGGCCAGGGTCTGCCCGAGCAGTACTTC	CASSLAIGQGLPEQYF	TRBV7-2	TRBJ2-7	-	-
TGTGCCAGCAGTTTAAGGGGGGGGAGTGAAAAACTGTTTTTT	CASSLRGGSEKLFF	TRBV28	TRBJ1-4	-	-